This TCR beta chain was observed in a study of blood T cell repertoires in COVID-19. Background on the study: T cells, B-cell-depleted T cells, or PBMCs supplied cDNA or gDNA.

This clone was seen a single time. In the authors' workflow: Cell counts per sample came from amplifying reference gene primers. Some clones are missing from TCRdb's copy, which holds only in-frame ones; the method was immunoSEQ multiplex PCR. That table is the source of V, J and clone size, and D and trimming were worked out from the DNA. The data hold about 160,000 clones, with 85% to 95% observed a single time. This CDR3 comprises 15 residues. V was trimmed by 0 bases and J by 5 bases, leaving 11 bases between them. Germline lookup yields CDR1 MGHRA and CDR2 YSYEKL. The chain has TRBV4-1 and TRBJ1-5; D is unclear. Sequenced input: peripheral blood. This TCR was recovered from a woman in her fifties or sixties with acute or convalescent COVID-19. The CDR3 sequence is CASSQEGGKDQPQHF. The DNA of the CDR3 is TGCGCCAGCAGCCAAGAGGGAGGGAAGGATCAGCCCCAGCATTTT.